Sequencing of this TCR beta chain was carried out in a study of blood T cell repertoires in COVID-19. Participants were placed into cohorts based on the clinical history they reported. V was clipped by 1 base and J by 4 bases, with 8 bases between them. CDR1 and CDR2 from the germline V gene are LNHDA and SQIVND (reference sequence). The CDR3 spans 14 residues. TCRdb keeps only in-frame clones here, not all; method: immunoSEQ multiplex PCR. The table includes roughly 150,000 clones, 84% detected once. The specimen sequenced was PBMCs or T cells enriched from blood (not recorded which). The clonotype originates from a woman aged 18-35 years who had been exposed to COVID-19. This rearrangement joins TRBV19 to TRBJ1-5; possible D gene TRBD1, 5 bases. The CDR3 DNA reads TGTGCCAGTAGTATAGGCAGGGTAAATCAGCCCCAGCATTTT. This sequence encodes CASSIGRVNQPQHF.